The rows below give T cell receptor beta chains drawn from one sample of a study of CD8+CD57+ T cells in acquired aplastic anemia. TCRdb itself ran the reads through MiXCR, one entry per CDR3 protein. This sample has approximately 270,000 distinct CDR3 sequences, with around 60% found just once. The sequencing input was sorted CD4+, CD8+, or CD8+CD57+ T cells (not recorded which) from PBMCs. These receptors were taken from a human donor with severe aplastic anemia or a healthy control (not recorded which). CDR3s include the opening cysteine and the closing phenylalanine or tryptophan. Fields, in order: clone size, J gene, V gene, D gene, CDR3 DNA, CDR3 protein. A D gene is named only where the DNA matches it firmly. Clone size is not always given. Where it is, it says once, few, many or a class for expanded clones.

>-|TRBJ2-1|TRBV7-8|TRBD1
TGTGCCAGCAGCTTAAGGGCTACAGGACAGGGAGGTTTTTGGAATGAGCAGTTCTTC
CASSLRATGQGGFWNEQFF
>many|TRBJ1-6|TRBV2|-
TGTGCCAGCAGTGATAACCTAGGCCTTTCACCCCTCCACTTT
CASSDNLGLSPLHF
>-|TRBJ2-5|TRBV7-2|-
TGTGTCAGCAGCCGCCAGCGTTCGTTTTATCGGGCAGATCGATCGGAGACCCAGTACTTC
CVSSRQRSFYRADRSETQYF
>-|TRBJ2-1|TRBV24-1|TRBD2
TGTGCCACCAGCGTTGAAGATCCCGGGCGGGGGTCCTACAATGAGCAGTTCTTC
CATSVEDPGRGSYNEQFF
>-|TRBJ2-1|TRBV7-3|TRBD2
TGTGCCAGCAGCTTAAACCCGGGACTAGAGGTCAATGAGCAGTTCTTC
CASSLNPGLEVNEQFF
>-|TRBJ2-2|TRBV11-2|-
TGTGCCAGCAGCGGGTTTGCCCCCGGGGAGCTGTTTTTT
CASSGFAPGELFF
>-|TRBJ2-7|TRBV15|-
TGTGCCACCAGCAGATTACAGGGTGCCCACGAGCAGTACTTC
CATSRLQGAHEQYF
>-|TRBJ2-5|TRBV2|TRBD2
TGTGCCAGCAGCCCTGGGACTACCCAAGAGACCCAGTACTTC
CASSPGTTQETQYF
>-|TRBJ2-5|TRBV7-9|-
TGTGCCAGCAACTTGGTCGAGGCGGAGACCCAGTACTTC
CASNLVEAETQYF
>-|TRBJ2-7|TRBV20-1|TRBD2
TGCAGTGCCCATCTAGCGGGGAATACCTACGAGCAGTACTTT
CSAHLAGNTYEQYF
>many|TRBJ2-7|TRBV6-5|TRBD1
TGTGCCACCAGACCCGGGACAGGGTTAGTAGGCGAGCAGTACTTC
CATRPGTGLVGEQYF